The source of this T cell receptor (beta chain) is a study of OX40 agonist ivuxolimab in advanced cancers. Background on the study: The patients' treatment was ivuxolimab, an agonistic anti-OX40 (CD134) antibody. People in dose escalation had one of these cancers: hepatocellular carcinoma, melanoma, renal cell or head and neck cancer. Ivuxolimab doses were 0.01, 0.1, 0.3, 1.5, 3 or 10 mg/kg every 2 weeks.

Some clones are missing from TCRdb's copy, which holds only in-frame ones; the method was immunoSEQ multiplex PCR. The table lists more than 85,000 clones, 91% of them singletons. J gave up 5 bases and V 4 bases, and 5 bases lay outside the gene matches. Germline V gene sequence: CDR1 MGHDK, CDR2 SYGVNS. The CDR3 has 15 residues. About this clone: Its antigen is undetermined.

Study-wide points: Dose levels from 0.1 to 3.0 mg/kg saw CD4+ and CD8+ blood T cells expand clonally by week 6.

The specimen was CD4+ or CD8+ T cells sorted from blood, collected in a trial of the OX40 agonist ivuxolimab. The genes are TRBV25-1 and TRBJ2-2, with TRBD1 matching over 9 bases. The clonotype comes from an adult with an advanced solid tumor such as melanoma, head and neck, liver or kidney cancer. Here the CDR3 DNA reads TGTGCCAGCAGTGCTGACAGGGGGAAGACCGGGGAGCTGTTTTTT. Its protein is CASSADRGKTGELFF.